Detailed here is one T cell receptor beta chain. The V segment lost 7 bases and the J segment 2 bases; nucleotides outside the gene matches: 9. Germline V gene sequence: CDR1 MNHNY, CDR2 SVGAGI (reference sequence). CDR3 length: 15 amino acids. Use of 60 Vbeta and 13 Jbeta primers characterized the PCR. Clones were read by immunoSEQ multiplex PCR, and TCRdb kept only the in-frame ones, dropping some. Of 120,000 or so clones in the sample, around 77% were seen once. The sample originates from a study of cytomegalovirus exposure and HLA in healthy donors. The sample taken for sequencing was PBMCs. The sequence came from a human donor in good health. The rearrangement uses TRBV6-6 and TRBJ2-3; TRBD1 matches 7 bases. The CDR3 sequence is CASTHSGQYTDTQYF. CDR3 DNA sequence: TGTGCCAGCACCCATTCGGGACAGTACACAGATACGCAGTATTTT.